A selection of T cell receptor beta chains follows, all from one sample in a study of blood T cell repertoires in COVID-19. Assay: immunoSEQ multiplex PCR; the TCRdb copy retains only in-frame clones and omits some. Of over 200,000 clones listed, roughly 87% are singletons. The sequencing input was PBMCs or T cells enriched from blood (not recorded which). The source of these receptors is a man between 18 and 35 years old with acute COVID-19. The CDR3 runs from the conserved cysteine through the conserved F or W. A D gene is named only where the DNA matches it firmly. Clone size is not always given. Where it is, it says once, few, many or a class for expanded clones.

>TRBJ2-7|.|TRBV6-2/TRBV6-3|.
TGTGCCAGCAGCCTAGCTTACTACGAGCAGTACTTC
CASSLAYYEQYF
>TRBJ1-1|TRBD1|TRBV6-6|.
TGTGCCAGCAGTCGCACCGGACAGGGGCAGGGGAGCACTGAAGCTTTCTTT
CASSRTGQGQGSTEAFF
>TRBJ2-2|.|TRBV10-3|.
TGTGCCATCAGTGAGACAACCTTCAACACCGGGGAGCTGTTTTTT
CAISETTFNTGELFF
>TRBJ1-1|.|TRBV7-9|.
TGTGCCAGCAGCCCTAATTACCTTCAGGGTTTCAACACTGAAGCTTTCTTT
CASSPNYLQGFNTEAFF
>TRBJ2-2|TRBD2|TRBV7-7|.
TGTGCTAGCAGCTTACGGGCTAGCGGGAGCTCTGCCGGGGAGCTGTTTTTT
CASSLRASGSSAGELFF
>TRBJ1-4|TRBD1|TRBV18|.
TGTGCCAGCTCACACGGGACAGATGAAAAACTGTTTTTT
CASSHGTDEKLFF
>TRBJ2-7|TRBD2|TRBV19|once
TGTGCCAGTAGTCCAATGGCGGGAGGCGAGCAGTACTTC
CASSPMAGGEQYF
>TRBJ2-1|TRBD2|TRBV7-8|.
TGTGCCAGCAGCCCCACTAGCGGGAGGAATGAGCAGTTCTTC
CASSPTSGRNEQFF
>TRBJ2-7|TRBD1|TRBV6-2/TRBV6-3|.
TGTGCCAGCAGCCTGGACAGGAACTACGAGCAGTACTTC
CASSLDRNYEQYF
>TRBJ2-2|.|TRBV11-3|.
TGTGCCAGCAACAACGGGAATGTCGGGGAGCTGTTTTTT
CASNNGNVGELFF
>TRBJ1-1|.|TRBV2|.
TGTGCCAGCAGTGAATCCCCCACATACACTGAAGCTTTCTTT
CASSESPTYTEAFF
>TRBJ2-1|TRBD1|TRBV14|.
TGTGCCAGCAGCCTGGGGACAGGGGCCTTAGGTGAGCAGTTCTTC
CASSLGTGALGEQFF
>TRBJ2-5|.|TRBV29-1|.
TGCAGCGTTGAAGATCAGGCCGGGAATCACCGGGACATCTTATTTAATACCGAATCGGAGACCCAGTACTTC
CSVEDQAGNHRDILFNTESETQYF
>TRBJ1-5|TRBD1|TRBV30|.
TGTGCCTGGGGAACCGGGACAGGACCCAATCAGCCCCAGCATTTT
CAWGTGTGPNQPQHF
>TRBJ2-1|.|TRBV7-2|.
TGTGCCAGCAGCTTGAGGGTGAATGAGCAGTTCTTC
CASSLRVNEQFF
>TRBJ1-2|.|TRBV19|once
TGTGCCAGTAGCTTCTTGGGGGCCGGTAGCTATGGCTACACCTTC
CASSFLGAGSYGYTF
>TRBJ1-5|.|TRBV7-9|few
TGTGCCAGCAGCCTACAGGATCAGCCCCAGCATTTT
CASSLQDQPQHF
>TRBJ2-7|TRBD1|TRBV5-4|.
TGTGCCAGCAGCCCGCAGGGGGCGAACTACGAGCAGTACTTC
CASSPQGANYEQYF
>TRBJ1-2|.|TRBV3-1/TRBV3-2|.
TGTGCCAGCAGCCAAGTGTTAGACAGGCAATATAACTATGGCTACACCTTC
CASSQVLDRQYNYGYTF
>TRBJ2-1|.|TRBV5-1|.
TGCGCCAGCAGCTTCGGCGGGACCTCCTACAATGAGCAGTTCTTC
CASSFGGTSYNEQFF
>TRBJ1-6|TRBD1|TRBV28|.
TGTGCCAGCAGTTTTAGGGGGCGGAATTCACCCCTCCACTTT
CASSFRGRNSPLHF
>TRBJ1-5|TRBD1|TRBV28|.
TGTGCCAGCAGTTTATTACCGGACAGGGGTTCGAAATCCCAGCCCCAGCATTTT
CASSLLPDRGSKSQPQHF
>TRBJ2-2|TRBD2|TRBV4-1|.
TGCGCCAGCAGCCAAGATTCGGTTAGGCTAGCGGGAGTCGGGACCGGGGAGCTGTTTTTT
CASSQDSVRLAGVGTGELFF
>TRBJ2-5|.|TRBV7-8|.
TGTGCCAGCAGCTTAGCCCTGGGGGCATTACAAGAGACCCAGTACTTC
CASSLALGALQETQYF
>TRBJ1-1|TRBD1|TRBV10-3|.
TGTGCCATCAGTGAGTCGACTGTAAGACAGGGGGCAACTGAAGCTTTCTTT
CAISESTVRQGATEAFF
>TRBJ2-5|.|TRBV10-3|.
TGTGCCATCAGTGAGTCGATGGCGGGAATAGTGGAGACCCAGTACTTC
CAISESMAGIVETQYF
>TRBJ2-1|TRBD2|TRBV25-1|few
TGTGCCAGCAGTGAAGGGGAGCGGGATATCCCGGAGCAGTTCTTC
CASSEGERDIPEQFF
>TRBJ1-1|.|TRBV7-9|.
TGTGCCAGCAGCTTAGGAGGGCGCGTGAACATTGAAGCTTTCTTT
CASSLGGRVNIEAFF
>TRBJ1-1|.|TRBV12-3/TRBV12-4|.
TGTGCCAGCATCTTATATAGGGGGACTGAAGCTTTCTTT
CASILYRGTEAFF
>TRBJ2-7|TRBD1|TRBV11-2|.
TGTGCCAGCAGCCAGGGGACAGCAATCTACGAGCAGTACTTC
CASSQGTAIYEQYF
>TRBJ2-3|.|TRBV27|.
TGTGCCAGCAGGATAGCGGAGAGCACAGATACGCAGTATTTT
CASRIAESTDTQYF
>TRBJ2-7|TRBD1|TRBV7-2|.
TGTGCCAGCAGCTTCCATTCTGGGACAGACTACGAGCAGTACTTC
CASSFHSGTDYEQYF
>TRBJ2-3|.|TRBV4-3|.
TGCGCCAGCAGCCAAGAGAAGCGGATTTATTCGGATACGCAGTATTTT
CASSQEKRIYSDTQYF
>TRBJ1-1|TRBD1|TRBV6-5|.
TGTGCCAGTTTACAGGGGAACATGAACACTGAAGCTTTCTTT
CASLQGNMNTEAFF
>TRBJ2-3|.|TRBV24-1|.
TGTGCCACCAGTTGGCCGGGAAGAGGAGATACGCAGTATTTT
CATSWPGRGDTQYF
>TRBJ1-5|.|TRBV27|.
TGTGCCAGCAGCCTCCAACAGCCGAATCAGCCCCAGCATTTT
CASSLQQPNQPQHF
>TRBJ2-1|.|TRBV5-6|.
TGTGCCAGCAGCCTAAACGGGGAGTTGAGGGTGGATGAGCAGTTCTTC
CASSLNGELRVDEQFF
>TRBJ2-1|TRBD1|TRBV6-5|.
TGTGCCAGCAGTTATCGGGACAGGGCCTACAATGAGCAGTTCTTC
CASSYRDRAYNEQFF
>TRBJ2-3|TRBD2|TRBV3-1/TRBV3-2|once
TGTGCCAGCAGCCAGTTAACTAGCGGGAGTTATACGCAGTATTTT
CASSQLTSGSYTQYF
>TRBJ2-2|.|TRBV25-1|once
TGTGCCAGCAGTGACCCCATGGGCGGGACGAACACCGGGGAGCTGTTTTTT
CASSDPMGGTNTGELFF
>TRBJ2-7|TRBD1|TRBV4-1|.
TGCGCCAGCAGCCGGACAGGGTTCGACGAGCAGTACTTC
CASSRTGFDEQYF
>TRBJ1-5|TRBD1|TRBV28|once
TGTGCCAGCAGTTTGGGACAGGGCCATCAGCCCCAGCATTTT
CASSLGQGHQPQHF
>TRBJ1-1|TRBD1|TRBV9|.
TGTGCCAGCAGCGCACACAGGGGGCTTGGGAACACTGAAGCTTTCTTT
CASSAHRGLGNTEAFF
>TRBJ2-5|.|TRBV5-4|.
TGTGCCAGCAGCTTTACAAATGGAGAGACCCAGTACTTC
CASSFTNGETQYF
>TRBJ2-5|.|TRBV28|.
TGTGCCAGCAGCCCGGCGGGGGCTAGCGGAGTTCTGGGAGAGACCCAGTACTTC
CASSPAGASGVLGETQYF
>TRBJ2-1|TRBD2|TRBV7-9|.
TGTGCCAGCAGCCTAGGGACTAGCGGGAGGGCCGGGGAGCAGTTCTTC
CASSLGTSGRAGEQFF
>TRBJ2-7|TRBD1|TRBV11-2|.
TGTGCCAGCAGCAACAGGGGAGTTAAGGACGAGCAGTACTTC
CASSNRGVKDEQYF
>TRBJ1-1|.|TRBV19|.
TGTGCCAGTAGCCTGAACCCTATGAACACTGAAGCTTTCTTT
CASSLNPMNTEAFF
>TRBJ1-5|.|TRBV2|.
TGTGCCAGCATGAGCCCCGGGATCCAAAATCAGCCCCAGCATTTT
CASMSPGIQNQPQHF
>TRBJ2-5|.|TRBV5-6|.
TGTGCCAGCAGCTTCGACAGTTACCAAGAGACCCAGTACTTC
CASSFDSYQETQYF
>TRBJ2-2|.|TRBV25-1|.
TGTGCCAGCAGTGACTACGGACGGGGTACGTCGAACACCGGGGAGCTGTTTTTT
CASSDYGRGTSNTGELFF
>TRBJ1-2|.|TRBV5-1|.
TGCGCCAGCAGCTTGGAACCCACTCGTGGCTACACCTTC
CASSLEPTRGYTF
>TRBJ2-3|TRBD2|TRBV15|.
TGTGCCACCAGCAGGGCGGGACTAGCGGGACCTCTGAGCACAGATACGCAGTATTTT
CATSRAGLAGPLSTDTQYF
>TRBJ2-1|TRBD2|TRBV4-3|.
TGCGCCAGCAGCTCACTGACTAGCGGGAGTTTAAGGAATGAGCAGTTCTTC
CASSSLTSGSLRNEQFF
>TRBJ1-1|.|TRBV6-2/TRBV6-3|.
TGTGCCAGCAGTTCTATGAACACTGAAGCTTTCTTT
CASSSMNTEAFF